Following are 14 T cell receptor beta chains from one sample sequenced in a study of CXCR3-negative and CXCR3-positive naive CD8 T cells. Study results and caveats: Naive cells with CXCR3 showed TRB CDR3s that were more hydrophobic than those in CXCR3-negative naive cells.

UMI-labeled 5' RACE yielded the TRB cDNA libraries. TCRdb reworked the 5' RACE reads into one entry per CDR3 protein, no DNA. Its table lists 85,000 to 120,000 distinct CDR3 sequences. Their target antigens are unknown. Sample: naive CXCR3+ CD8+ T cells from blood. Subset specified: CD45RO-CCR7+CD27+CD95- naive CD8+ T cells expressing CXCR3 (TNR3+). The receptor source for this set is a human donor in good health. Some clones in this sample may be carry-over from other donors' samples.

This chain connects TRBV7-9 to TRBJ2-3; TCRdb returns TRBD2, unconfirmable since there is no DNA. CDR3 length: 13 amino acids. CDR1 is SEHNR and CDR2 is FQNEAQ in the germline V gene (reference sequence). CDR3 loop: CASREAGALWQYF. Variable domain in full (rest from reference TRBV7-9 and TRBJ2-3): DTGVSQNPRHKITKRGQNVTFRCDPISEHNRLYWYRQTLGQGPEFLTYFQNEAQLEKSRLLSDRFSAERPKGSFSTLEIQRTEQGDSAMYLCASREAGALWQYFGPGTRLTVL.

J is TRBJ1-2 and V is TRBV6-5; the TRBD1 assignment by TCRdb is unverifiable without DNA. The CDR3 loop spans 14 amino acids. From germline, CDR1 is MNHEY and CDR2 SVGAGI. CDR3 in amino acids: CASSYSGTGSGYTF.

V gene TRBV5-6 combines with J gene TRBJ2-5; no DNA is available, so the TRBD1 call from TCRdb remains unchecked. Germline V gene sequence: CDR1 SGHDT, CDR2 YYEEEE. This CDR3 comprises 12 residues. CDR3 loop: CASSFRGETQYF.

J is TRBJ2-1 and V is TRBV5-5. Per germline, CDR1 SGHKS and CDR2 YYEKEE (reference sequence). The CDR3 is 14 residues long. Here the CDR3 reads CASSLVGSFYEQFF. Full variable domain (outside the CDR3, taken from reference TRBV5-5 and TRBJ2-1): DAGVTQSPTHLIKTRGQQVTLRCSPISGHKSVSWYQQVLGQGPQFIFQYYEKEERGRGNFPDRFSARQFPNYSSELNVNALLLGDSALYLCASSLVGSFYEQFFGPGTRLTVL.

The chain's CDR3 is CASSLGPLAPEETQYF. This chain uses TRBV11-2 with TRBJ2-5; TCRdb returns TRBD2, unconfirmable since there is no DNA. Germline V gene lookup returns CDR1 SGHAT and CDR2 FQNNGV. The CDR3 loop spans 16 amino acids. The variable domain in full, completed from reference TRBV11-2 and TRBJ2-5, reads EAGVAQSPRYKIIEKRQSVAFWCNPISGHATLYWYQQILGQGPKLLIQFQNNGVVDDSQLPKDRFSAERLKGVDSTLKIQPAKLEDSAVYLCASSLGPLAPEETQYFGPGTRLLVL.

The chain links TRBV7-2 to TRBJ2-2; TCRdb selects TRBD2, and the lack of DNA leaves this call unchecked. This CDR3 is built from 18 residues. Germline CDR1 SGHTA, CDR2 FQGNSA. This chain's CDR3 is CASSLGGLADLNTGELFF.

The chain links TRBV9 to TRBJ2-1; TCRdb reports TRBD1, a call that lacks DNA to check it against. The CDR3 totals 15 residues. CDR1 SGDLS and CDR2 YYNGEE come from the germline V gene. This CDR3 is CASSAPDRSYNEQFF. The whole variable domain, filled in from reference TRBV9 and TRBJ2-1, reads DSGVTQTPKHLITATGQRVTLRCSPRSGDLSVYWYQQSLDQGLQFLIQYYNGEERAKGNILERFSAQQFPDLHSELNLSSLELGDSALYFCASSAPDRSYNEQFFGPGTRLTVL.

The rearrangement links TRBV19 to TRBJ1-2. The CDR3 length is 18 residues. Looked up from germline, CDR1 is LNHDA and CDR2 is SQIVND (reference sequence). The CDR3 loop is CASSIHTYGPVEASGYTF.

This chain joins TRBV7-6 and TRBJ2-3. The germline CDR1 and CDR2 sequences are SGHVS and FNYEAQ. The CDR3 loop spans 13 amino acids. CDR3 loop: CASSFQGTDTQYF. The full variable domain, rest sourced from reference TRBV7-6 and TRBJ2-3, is GAGVSQSPRYKVTKRGQDVALRCDPISGHVSLYWYRQALGQGPEFLTYFNYEAQQDKSGLPNDRFSAERPEGSISTLTIQRTEQRDSAMYRCASSFQGTDTQYFGPGTRLTVL.

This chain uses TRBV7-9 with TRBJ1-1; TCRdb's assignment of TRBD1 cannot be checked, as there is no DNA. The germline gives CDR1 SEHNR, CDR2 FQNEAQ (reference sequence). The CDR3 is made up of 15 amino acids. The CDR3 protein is CASSFTGGLNTEAFF.

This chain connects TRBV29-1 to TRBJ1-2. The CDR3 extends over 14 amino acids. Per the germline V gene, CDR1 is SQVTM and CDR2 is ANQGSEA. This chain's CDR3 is CSVEGRGGPDGYTF.

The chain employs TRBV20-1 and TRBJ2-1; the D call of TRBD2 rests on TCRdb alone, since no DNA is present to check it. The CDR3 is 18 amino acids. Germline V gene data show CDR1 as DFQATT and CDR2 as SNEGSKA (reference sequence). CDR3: CSASAPERGGSSYNEQFF.

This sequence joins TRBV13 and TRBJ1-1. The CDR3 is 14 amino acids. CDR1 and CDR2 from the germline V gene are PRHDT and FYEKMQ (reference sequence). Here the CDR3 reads CASIWAGGNTEAFF. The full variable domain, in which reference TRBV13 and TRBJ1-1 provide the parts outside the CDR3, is AAGVIQSPRHLIKEKRETATLKCYPIPRHDTVYWYQQGPGQDPQFLISFYEKMQSDKGSIPDRFSAQQFSDYHSELNMSSLELGDSALYFCASIWAGGNTEAFFGQGTRLTVV.

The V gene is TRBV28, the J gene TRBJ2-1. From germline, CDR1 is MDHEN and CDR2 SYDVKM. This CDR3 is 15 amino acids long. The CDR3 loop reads CASTNTPRGYNEQFF.